This TCR beta chain was recovered during a study of blood T cells in healthy people across ages. In its sample, this clonotype was seen many times. Its antigen is currently unknown. The second PCR ran 7 to 11 cycles with a sample-barcoded 5' primer and J-beta primers. Any given sample supplied a minimum of 3 million CDR3-containing paired-end reads. TCRdb re-called the 5' RACE reads through MiXCR, storing one row per CDR3 protein. The sample lists around 870,000 distinct CDR3 sequences, more than 25% seen once, with approximately 15% in the top ten. Study-level findings and limits: Older age coincided with a roughly linear decline in TCR beta diversity per million T cells. Higher naive T cell percentage went strongly together with higher TCR beta diversity.

The sequence came from a woman of 80 years or more in good health. The specimen sequenced was blood.

The CDR3 sequence: CASSQVSGTGGKLFF. The CDR3 DNA reads as TGCGCCAGCAGCCAAGTCTCCGGGACAGGGGGAAAACTGTTTTTT. This rearrangement joins TRBV4-1 to TRBJ1-4, with 11 nucleotides matching TRBD1. The length of the CDR3 is 15 residues. Germline CDR1 reads MGHRA; CDR2 reads YSYEKL. Unmatched junction bases numbered 5, after V lost 1 base and J lost 10 bases.